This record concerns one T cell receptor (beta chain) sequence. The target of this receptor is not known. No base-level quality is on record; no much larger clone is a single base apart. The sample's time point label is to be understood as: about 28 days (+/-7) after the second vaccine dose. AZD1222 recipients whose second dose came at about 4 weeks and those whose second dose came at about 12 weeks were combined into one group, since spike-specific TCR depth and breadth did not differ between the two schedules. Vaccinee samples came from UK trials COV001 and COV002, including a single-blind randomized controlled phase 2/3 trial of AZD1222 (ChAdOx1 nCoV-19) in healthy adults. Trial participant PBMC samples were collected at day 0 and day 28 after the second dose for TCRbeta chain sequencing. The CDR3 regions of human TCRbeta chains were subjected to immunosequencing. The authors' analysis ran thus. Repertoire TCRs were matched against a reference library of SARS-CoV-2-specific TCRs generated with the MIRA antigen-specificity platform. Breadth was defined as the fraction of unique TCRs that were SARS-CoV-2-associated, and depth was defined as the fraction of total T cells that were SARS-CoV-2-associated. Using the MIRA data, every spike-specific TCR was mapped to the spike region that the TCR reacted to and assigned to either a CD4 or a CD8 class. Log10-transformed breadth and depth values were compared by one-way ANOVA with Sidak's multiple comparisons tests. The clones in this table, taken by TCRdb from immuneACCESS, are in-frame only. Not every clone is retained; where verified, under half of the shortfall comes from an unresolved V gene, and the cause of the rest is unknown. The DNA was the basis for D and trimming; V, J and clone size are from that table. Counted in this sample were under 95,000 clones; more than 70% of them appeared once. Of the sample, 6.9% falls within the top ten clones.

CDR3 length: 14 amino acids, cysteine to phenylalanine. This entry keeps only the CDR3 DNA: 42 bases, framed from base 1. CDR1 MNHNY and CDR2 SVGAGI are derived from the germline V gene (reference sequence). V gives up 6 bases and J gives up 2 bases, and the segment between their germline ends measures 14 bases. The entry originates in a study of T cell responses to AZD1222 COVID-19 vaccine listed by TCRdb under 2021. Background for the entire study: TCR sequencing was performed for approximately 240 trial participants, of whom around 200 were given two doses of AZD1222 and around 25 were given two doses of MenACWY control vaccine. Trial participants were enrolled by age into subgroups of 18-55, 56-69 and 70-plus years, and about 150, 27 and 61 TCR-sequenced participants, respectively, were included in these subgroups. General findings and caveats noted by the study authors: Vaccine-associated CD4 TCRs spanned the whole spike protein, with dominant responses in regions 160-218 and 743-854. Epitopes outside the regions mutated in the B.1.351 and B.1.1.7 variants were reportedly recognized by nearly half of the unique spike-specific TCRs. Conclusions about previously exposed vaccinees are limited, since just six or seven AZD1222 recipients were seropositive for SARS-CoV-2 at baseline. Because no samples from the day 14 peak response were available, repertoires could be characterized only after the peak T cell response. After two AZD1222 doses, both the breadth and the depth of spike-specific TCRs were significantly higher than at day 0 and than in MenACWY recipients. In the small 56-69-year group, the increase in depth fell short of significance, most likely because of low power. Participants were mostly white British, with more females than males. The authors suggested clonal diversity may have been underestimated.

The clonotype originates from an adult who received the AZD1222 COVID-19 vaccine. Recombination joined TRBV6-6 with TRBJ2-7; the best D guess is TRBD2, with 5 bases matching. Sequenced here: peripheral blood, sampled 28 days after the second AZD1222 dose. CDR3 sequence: CASSSVLDPYEQYF. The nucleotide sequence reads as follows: TGTGCCAGCAGCTCTGTACTAGACCCCTACGAGCAGTACTTC.